The sequence of this T cell receptor beta chain was determined in a study of identifying expanded T cells in peripheral blood. TCRdb's table, derived via immunoSEQ multiplex PCR, lists solely in-frame clones and lacks some. The table has about 86,000 clones, approximately 86% seen once; the top ten hold around 5.9%. V shed 4 bases and J 5 bases; nucleotides not matched to a gene: 11. Germline V gene lookup returns CDR1 SNHLY and CDR2 FYNNEI. The CDR3 has 17 residues. The clonotype was recovered from a person aged 18-70 years in good health. Material: blood. The chain employs TRBV2 and TRBJ1-1, with TRBD1 matching over 12 bases. The CDR3 DNA is TGTGCCAGCAGTGGTAGGGGGACAGGGGGCTTTATGACTGAAGCTTTCTTT. This gives the protein CASSGRGTGGFMTEAFF.